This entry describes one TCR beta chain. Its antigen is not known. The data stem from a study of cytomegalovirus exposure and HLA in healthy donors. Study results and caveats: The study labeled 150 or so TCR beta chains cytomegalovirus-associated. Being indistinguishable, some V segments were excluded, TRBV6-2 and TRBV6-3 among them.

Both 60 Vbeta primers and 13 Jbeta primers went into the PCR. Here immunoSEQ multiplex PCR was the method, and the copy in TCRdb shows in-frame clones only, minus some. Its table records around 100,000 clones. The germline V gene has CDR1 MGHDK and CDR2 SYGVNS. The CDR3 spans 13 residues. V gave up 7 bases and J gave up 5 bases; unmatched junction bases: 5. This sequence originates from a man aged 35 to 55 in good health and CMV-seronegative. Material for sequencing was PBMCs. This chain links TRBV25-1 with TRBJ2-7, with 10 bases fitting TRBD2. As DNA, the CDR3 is TGTGCCAGCATGAGCGGGGGGGCCCACGAGCAGTACTTC. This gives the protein CASMSGGAHEQYF.